A selection of T cell receptor beta chains follows, all from one sample in a study of identical twins. MiXCR was run by TCRdb on the 5' RACE reads, yielding one entry per CDR3 protein. Of around 500,000 distinct CDR3 sequences in the sample, 12% to 15% are singletons; the top ten hold 0.52%. The data also belong to a second study, concerning yellow fever vaccine responses in identical twins.

Sequencing input: CD4+ T cells sorted from blood. These receptors all stem from a woman younger than 30 in good health. Each CDR3 is given without its conserved first and last residue. The order of the fields is V gene, J gene, CDR3 protein.

>TRBV6-2/TRBV6-3|TRBJ2-7
ASTKGTDSYEQY
>TRBV29-1|TRBJ1-1
SVEQQMNTEAF
>TRBV12-3/TRBV12-4|TRBJ1-3
ASSTRGNTIY
>TRBV7-2|TRBJ2-7
ASSLLNLGIEQY
>TRBV2|TRBJ2-1
ASSEEGIPLVF
>TRBV24-1|TRBJ1-2
ATSDLPAPTYGYT
>TRBV24-1|TRBJ2-1
ATSDLVAASGNEQF
>TRBV20-1|TRBJ1-1
SARAPTGTEAF
>TRBV5-1|TRBJ2-5
ASSLRQGAPKETQY
>TRBV20-1|TRBJ2-1
SARGLVTYNEQF
>TRBV29-1|TRBJ2-1
SGEGLAGMHEQF
>TRBV7-7|TRBJ2-5
ASSLELEETQY
>TRBV6-6|TRBJ1-1
ASSSSSALEAF
>TRBV7-2|TRBJ2-2
ASSPAILKATGELF
>TRBV20-1|TRBJ2-5
SAHQTGAGGTQY
>TRBV6-2/TRBV6-3|TRBJ2-7
ASTSILAKSSYEQY
>TRBV29-1|TRBJ1-2
SVASPERNYGYT
>TRBV7-9|TRBJ1-2
ASSLGQSYT